The TCR beta chain described here comes from a study of shared clonotypes between healthy human individuals. Clones were read by immunoSEQ multiplex PCR, and TCRdb kept only the in-frame ones, dropping some. The table includes roughly 500,000 clones, roughly 95% detected once. This TCR came from a woman in her twenties or thirties in good health. The material sequenced was naive CD4+ T cells sorted from blood. As to subset: CD45RA+ positively selected.

CDR3 sequence reads: CASSPKQGAGEKLFF. CDR3 bases: TGTGCCAGCAGCCCGAAACAGGGGGCAGGAGAAAAACTGTTTTTT. The chain links TRBV5-4 to TRBJ1-4; 9 bases agree with TRBD1. In germline, CDR1 is SGHNT, CDR2 YYREEE (reference sequence). Trimming removed 4 bases from V and 8 bases from J; junction bases left unmatched: 9. CDR3 length equals 15 residues.